This TCR beta chain appears in the sequencing data of a study of breast tumors, draining lymph nodes, adjacent tissues. General study results and limits: Luminal-like breast cancer showed significantly higher tumor–nontumor repertoire similarity than basal-like. Tumor TCR diversity was below lymph nodes but above nontumor tissue. Tumor T cell lymph node origin was a supported hypothesis, not proven.

Samples came from axillary lymph nodes draining the breast cancer. From germline, CDR1 is MNHEY and CDR2 SMNVEV (reference sequence). V dropped 3 bases and J dropped 1 base, with 6 bases sitting between them. The CDR3 spans 14 residues. This clonotype was seen ten or more times. What it binds is unknown. TCRdb reprocessed the multiplex PCR reads with MiXCR, giving one entry per CDR3 protein. The sample contains fewer than 150,000 distinct CDR3 sequences, 21% of which appear only once. The chain has TRBV27 and TRBJ2-2; no definite D call. This receptor was taken from a female donor with breast cancer. Some clones in this sample may be carry-over from other donors' samples. The specimen was axillary lymph node tissue. Here the CDR3 DNA reads TGTGCCAGCAGTTTGATGTGGAACACCGGGGAGCTGTTTTTT. It translates to CASSLMWNTGELFF.